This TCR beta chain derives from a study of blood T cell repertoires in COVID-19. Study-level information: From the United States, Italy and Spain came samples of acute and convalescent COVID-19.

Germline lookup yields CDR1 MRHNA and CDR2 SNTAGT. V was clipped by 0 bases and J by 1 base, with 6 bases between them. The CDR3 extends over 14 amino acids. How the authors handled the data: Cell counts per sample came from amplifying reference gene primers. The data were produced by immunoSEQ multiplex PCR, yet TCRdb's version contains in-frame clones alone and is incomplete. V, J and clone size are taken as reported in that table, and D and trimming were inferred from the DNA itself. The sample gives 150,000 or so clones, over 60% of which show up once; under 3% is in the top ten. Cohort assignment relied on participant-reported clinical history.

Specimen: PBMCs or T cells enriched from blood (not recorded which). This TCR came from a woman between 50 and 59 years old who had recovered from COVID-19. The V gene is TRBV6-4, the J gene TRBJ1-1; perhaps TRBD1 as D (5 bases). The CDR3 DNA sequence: TGTGCCAGCAGTGACTCAGACAGGAACACTGAAGCTTTCTTT. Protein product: CASSDSDRNTEAFF.